This T cell receptor beta chain was identified during a study of T cells in Graves' hyperthyroidism and ophthalmopathy (dated by TCRdb to about 2019). Regarding the study in general: Peripheral blood was collected at initial diagnosis, before any treatment. The paper reports TCR Vbeta CDR3 sequencing of approximately 130 peripheral blood samples: some 44 ophthalmopathy, roughly 80 hyperthyroidism and about 17 progressor patients. Thyroid tissue and blood T-cell repertoires from more than five Graves' hyperthyroidism patients were also compared in the study. The approximately 100 discovery patients were divided at random into training and test sets in a 7:3 ratio. To identify TCR V-J signatures that set the groups apart, the researchers used a discovery cohort of 100 patients, made up of roughly 45 with Graves' ophthalmopathy and some 60 with stable Graves' hyperthyroidism. An independent validation cohort of some 18 hyperthyroidism patients and about 15 patients who later progressed to ophthalmopathy tested prospective prediction of ophthalmopathy. Once sampling was done, hyperthyroidism patients were given methimazole at a starting dose of 30 mg daily, whereas ophthalmopathy patients were given high-dose intravenous methylprednisolone.

Stable Graves' hyperthyroidism was defined as no progression to ophthalmopathy during 18 months of follow-up. Hyperthyroidism patients were newly diagnosed, had a disease duration of under 2 months, and were aged 18 to 65 years. Any patient with an uncontrolled infection, another autoimmune disease, pregnancy or lactation was excluded. Clinical symptoms, serum thyroxine and TRAb, thyroid ultrasound, and orbital computed tomography formed the basis for the diagnoses. Ficoll-Paque density gradient centrifugation was used to isolate PBMCs from 10 ml of fresh peripheral blood. Total RNA was extracted using Trizol reagent, and RNA quality was assessed on an Agilent 2100 Bioanalyzer. This clonotype was seen many times. Its binding antigen is unknown. No clone much larger than this one lies a single base away; base qualities are absent. Amplification of TCR beta CDR3 regions was carried out from RNA transcripts. The TCR CDR3 was subjected to a first round of RT-PCR using the HTBI primer set and the Qiagen OneStep RT-PCR kit. Libraries were constructed in a second round of multiplex PCR, after which size selection and purification were performed. Libraries were sequenced paired-end with 100 bp reads on an Illumina HiSeq2000. As for the original processing: SOAPnuke was used to process the raw data, throwing out any read that contained adapters or uncalled bases, had a mean Phred below 15, or lacked an exact constant-primer or identifier match. High-quality paired reads were merged using COPE v1.2.5, and each unique nucleotide sequence was defined as a clonotype. Clonotypes were aligned to IMGT TRBV, TRBD and TRBJ reference segments using MiTCR v1.1. Only V-J combinations with frequency above 0.0001, covering 99% to 99.2% of repertoires, were analysed. The TCS score was defined as the ratio of F50 (clonal expansion) to E x V (chaos), calculated using BLOSUM62-based TCRdist between CDR3 peptides within each V-J. Welch's t-statistics and random forest reduced just over 500 V-J features to about 12, which were used in a naive Bayes classifier (R e1071). TCRdb cleaned the public reads at Q25 with fastp, built clones with MiXCR and kept in-frame beta chains. For every CDR3 protein sequence, its rows merge into one entry that carries the most common genes and DNA. In this record, the V and J calls reflect TCRdb's handling and not the investigators' own analysis. For this sample the table gives roughly 170,000 distinct CDR3 sequences, of which approximately 17% were detected only once. Roughly 30% of the sample is in the top ten clones.

Overall study outcomes, separate from this receptor: In cross-validation, a model built on a 13 V-J signature told ophthalmopathy apart from stable hyperthyroidism with just under 90% sensitivity and approximately 81% specificity, and in testing the same model reached 80%/75%. In validation, the model predicted progression to ophthalmopathy with over 60% sensitivity and less than 80% specificity, a median of approximately 6.5 months before onset. No statistical method was used to set the sample size in advance, and investigators knew the group allocation. Most expanded thyroid clonotypes (frequency above 0.001) were also found in blood, which suggests that blood repertoires may mirror thyroid immune responses.

Trimmed from V: 0 bases; trimmed from J: 8 bases; junction bases lacking a gene match: 6. The germline V gene specifies SGHNT as CDR1 and YENEEA as CDR2. The CDR3 spans 15 residues, from the cysteine through the phenylalanine. The retained sequence is limited to the CDR3, 45 bases, with the frame set at the first base. The rearranged segments are TRBV11-3 and TRBJ2-1; 8 junctional bases match TRBD2. Sequenced: blood. The sequence derives from a woman aged 45-65 years with Graves' hyperthyroidism. The CDR3 sequence is CASSLDGIAGYEQFF. Read as DNA, the sequence is TGTGCCAGCAGCTTAGACGGAATAGCGGGATATGAGCAGTTCTTC.